Listed here is a single T cell receptor (beta chain). Its antigen remains unidentified. Per-base quality was not reported, and no clone a single base away is much larger than it. The sample is drawn from a study of blood T cell repertoires in COVID-19 (dated by TCRdb to the early 2020s). Study-level background: The collaborator samples originated in the United States, Italy and Spain and spanned the acute and convalescent phases of COVID-19. The sample metadata nearly always contained a de-identified subject ID, COVID-19 status, age in years and sex. The samples were drawn from two sources: the first 160 participants of the ongoing ImmuneRACE study, and 950 to 1,500 subjects contributed by 6 global collaborators. A freely available public database, intended as a resource for researchers studying the immune response to SARS-CoV-2, is where the repertoires were released. The material from the prospective study consisted of cDNA or gDNA derived from T cells, B-cell-depleted T cells, or PBMCs. Deeply sampled blood TCRbeta repertoires from subjects exposed to, actively infected with, or recovered from COVID-19 were included in the dataset. Where HLA class I and class II types were available, the types were taken from metadata supplied by the sample provider, not from assay-based typing. Overall results and qualifications from the work: The amount of clinical and demographic metadata varied by source and participant and was provided uncurated.

Germline trimming: 6 bases from V, 4 bases from J; junction bases outside gene matches: 3. From its cysteine to its phenylalanine, the CDR3 spans 13 amino acids. Only the CDR3 DNA stays, 39 bases, in frame from base 1. TCRbeta CDR3 regions were amplified from genomic DNA using the immunoSEQ Assay, a bias-controlled multiplex PCR. Per the source publication's procedure: Within the assay, amplification of reference gene primers was used to estimate how many nucleated cells each sample contained. To quantify the absolute abundance of each unique TCRbeta CDR3 rearrangement, sequence reads were collapsed and filtered. For each sample, productive Simpson clonality was calculated as the square root of Simpson's diversity index over productive rearrangements. Sourced from immuneACCESS, this table was stored by TCRdb with only in-frame sequences that have V and J called. A share of the clones is absent; for the studies checked, an unresolved V gene accounts for under half, and the remainder has no known explanation. That table gives V, J and clone size, and the DNA gave D and trimming. This sample gives about 320,000 clones in total; under 90% of them show up just once. Clones ranked in the top ten supply 4% to 6% of the sample.

Participants in the prospective study were enrolled through a virtual design, were aged about 18 to 90 years, and lived in some 24 United States geographic areas. Cohort assignment in the prospective study relied on participant-reported clinical history from a screening survey and a study questionnaire. Recovered participants in ImmuneRACE Cohort 3 were defined by two consecutive negative NP/OP PCR tests, clearance by a healthcare professional, or resolution of symptoms. In the prospective study, whole blood, serum and a nasopharyngeal or oropharyngeal swab were collected from each participant by mobile phlebotomists. Prospective study participants could optionally give additional blood draws and questionnaires over an approximately two-month period. Prospective study blood samples were shipped either frozen or at room temperature before DNA extraction.

The source is a man between 60 and 70 years old who had recovered from COVID-19. Sequences were obtained from PBMCs or T cells enriched from blood (not recorded which). The chain is encoded by TRBV12-3 or TRBV12-4 joined to TRBJ1-2; the central 9 bases match TRBD1. The CDR3 region reads CASSKDRGYGYTF. The DNA sequence is TGTGCCAGCAGCAAGGACAGGGGCTATGGCTACACCTTC.